The rows below give T cell receptor beta chains drawn from one sample of a study of blood T cell repertoires in COVID-19. Clones were sequenced by immunoSEQ multiplex PCR, and TCRdb holds only the in-frame ones, with some missing. The sample yields tens of thousands of clones, over 80% seen once. The sample consisted of peripheral blood. These receptors came from a man older than 75 with active or convalescent COVID-19. CDR3s include the opening cysteine and the closing phenylalanine or tryptophan. The D gene is left open where the match is weak. The listing skips clone size in some rows; elsewhere it reads once, few, many or a size class.

d_gene,j_gene,v_gene,abundance,CDR3nt,CDR3aa
.,TRBJ2-7,TRBV2,.,TGTGCCAGCAGGCCCACAGGCCCCTTGGTTCAGTACTTC,CASRPTGPLVQYF
TRBD1,TRBJ2-7,TRBV6-2/TRBV6-3,once,TGTGCCAGCAGTCAGGGGGTCTACGAGCAGTACTTC,CASSQGVYEQYF
TRBD2,TRBJ2-2,TRBV18,.,TGTGCCAGCTCACCACGAGGGACTAGCGGGACACACCCCGGGGAGCTGTTTTTT,CASSPRGTSGTHPGELFF
.,TRBJ2-7,TRBV7-8,few,TGTGCCAGCAGCTTAACCAGGGACTACGAGCAGTACTTC,CASSLTRDYEQYF
.,TRBJ2-6,TRBV5-1,.,TGCGCCAGCAGCTTGGCGCAGTACTCTGGGGCCAACGTCCTGACTTTC,CASSLAQYSGANVLTF
TRBD1,TRBJ2-2,TRBV5-1,.,TGCGCCAGCAGCCTCGGGACAGGGTCCAACACCGGGGAGCTGTTTTTT,CASSLGTGSNTGELFF
TRBD1,TRBJ1-5,TRBV2,.,TGTGCCAGCAGTGATACAGGGGGCAGGCAGCCCCAGCATTTT,CASSDTGGRQPQHF
.,TRBJ1-6,TRBV6-2/TRBV6-3,.,TGTGCCAGCAGTAGACAGCAGTGGTATAATTCACCCCTCCACTTT,CASSRQQWYNSPLHF
.,TRBJ1-5,TRBV10-2,.,TGCGCCAGCAGTGAGACGAGAAACAATCAGCCCCAGCATTTT,CASSETRNNQPQHF
.,TRBJ2-1,TRBV5-1,.,TGCGCCAGCAGCTTGGGGACTGCAGGAGGTAATGAGCAGTTCTTC,CASSLGTAGGNEQFF
TRBD2,TRBJ2-1,TRBV5-1,.,TGCGCCAGCAGCGTTAGCGGGAGATCCTACAATGAGCAGTTCTTC,CASSVSGRSYNEQFF
.,TRBJ2-1,TRBV6-7,.,TGTGCCAGCAGTTACCAGACAGAGCCTGAGCAGTTCTTC,CASSYQTEPEQFF
.,TRBJ2-7,TRBV7-9,.,TGTGCCAGCAGCCCCGGGACATCGAATGGCGAGCAGTACTTC,CASSPGTSNGEQYF
.,TRBJ2-3,TRBV7-9,.,TGTGCCAGCAGCTTAGGTAGTAGCGGTAGCACAGATACGCAGTATTTT,CASSLGSSGSTDTQYF
TRBD1,TRBJ1-2,TRBV3-1/TRBV3-2,few,TGTGCCAGCAGCCCCGACAGGGGGCCATATACTTTCTATGGCTACACCTTC,CASSPDRGPYTFYGYTF
TRBD1,TRBJ1-5,TRBV6-6,few,TGTGCCAGCAGCTACAGGGGGAGAGGCAATCAGCCCCAGCATTTT,CASSYRGRGNQPQHF
TRBD2,TRBJ2-7,TRBV28,once,TGTGCCAGCAAGGGACTAACCTACGAGCAGTACTTC,CASKGLTYEQYF
.,TRBJ2-5,TRBV7-2,.,TGTGCCAGCAGCTTATGGGCGGGAGAGACCCAGTACTTC,CASSLWAGETQYF
TRBD1,TRBJ2-7,TRBV6-5,.,TGTGCCAGCAGGGACAGGGGCTACGAGCAGTACTTC,CASRDRGYEQYF
TRBD1,TRBJ2-7,TRBV5-1,.,TGCGCCAGCAGCATGGGACAGGGGGCAAGGTCCTACGAGCAGTACTTC,CASSMGQGARSYEQYF
TRBD2,TRBJ2-2,TRBV6-5,.,TGTGCCAGCAGTTACTCGAGGACTAGCGGGGAGCTGTTTTTT,CASSYSRTSGELFF
.,TRBJ1-1,TRBV27,.,TGTGCCAGCAGTCGAGCGACGAACACTGAAGCTTTCTTT,CASSRATNTEAFF
.,TRBJ1-3,TRBV19,.,TGTGCCAGTAGGGACATCTCTGGAAACACCATATATTTT,CASRDISGNTIYF
.,TRBJ1-5,TRBV7-8,.,TGTGCCAGCAGCTTCGGTCGAGGGAATCAGCCCCAGCATTTT,CASSFGRGNQPQHF
TRBD1,TRBJ2-5,TRBV2,.,TGTGCCAGCAGGAGGGACAGGGGTCAAGAGACCCAGTACTTC,CASRRDRGQETQYF
TRBD1,TRBJ2-1,TRBV19,.,TGTGCCAGTAGTATCCGTCGGGACAGGCACAATGAGCAGTTCTTC,CASSIRRDRHNEQFF
.,TRBJ1-2,TRBV20-1,few,TGCAGTGCTAGTTGGGGACATACTTCCGGCTACACCTTC,CSASWGHTSGYTF
TRBD1,TRBJ1-5,TRBV19,.,TGTGCCACCACAGGGGGGGATAGCAATCAGCCCCAGCATTTT,CATTGGDSNQPQHF
.,TRBJ1-1,TRBV15,.,TGTGCCACCAGCAGAGTTACGGGTTTCGTCACTGAAGCTTTCTTT,CATSRVTGFVTEAFF
.,TRBJ2-7,TRBV6-2/TRBV6-3,.,TGTGCCAGCAGTCTGACAGGAACCGCCTACGAGCAGTACTTC,CASSLTGTAYEQYF
.,TRBJ1-2,TRBV6-5,.,TGTGCCAGCAGTTCACCGTGGAGCTATGGCTACACCTTC,CASSSPWSYGYTF
.,TRBJ1-4,TRBV30,few,TGTGCCTGGAGTGCTTATACGGGGGGTGAAAAACTGTTTTTT,CAWSAYTGGEKLFF
.,TRBJ1-5,TRBV19,.,TGTGCCAGTAGTACCCAGGGTAGGGGCAATCAGCCCCAGCATTTT,CASSTQGRGNQPQHF
TRBD1,TRBJ1-6,TRBV7-9,medium-sized,TGTGCCAGCAGCTGGGGACAGGGGGAAGGGTCACCCCTCCACTTT,CASSWGQGEGSPLHF
TRBD1,TRBJ2-5,TRBV18,.,TGTGCCAGCTCCTCTAACAGGGGCAACCAAGAGACCCAGTACTTC,CASSSNRGNQETQYF
TRBD2,TRBJ2-7,TRBV6-5,.,TGTGCCAGCCAGCGGGGCCAGTACGAGCAGTACTTC,CASQRGQYEQYF
TRBD1,TRBJ1-2,TRBV19,once,TGTGCCAGTAGTCGGGGCCGGGACAGGGAGTTGGGCTACACCTTC,CASSRGRDRELGYTF
TRBD1,TRBJ1-4,TRBV5-1,once,TGCGCCAGCAGCTCGCACAGGGGGCCAAATGAAAAACTGTTTTTT,CASSSHRGPNEKLFF
TRBD1,TRBJ2-7,TRBV13,.,TGTGCCAGCAGCTCCCCCGGGGACAGAAACTACGAGCAGTACTTC,CASSSPGDRNYEQYF
TRBD1,TRBJ2-5,TRBV27,.,TGTGCCAGCAGTAAAGGACAGGGGGGGTCGATCCAGTACTTC,CASSKGQGGSIQYF
TRBD1,TRBJ2-5,TRBV7-6,.,TGTGCCAGCAGCACGACAGGGGAGTTAGAGACCCAGTACTTC,CASSTTGELETQYF
.,TRBJ1-2,TRBV12-3/TRBV12-4,.,TGTGCCAGCAGCCCGACGGGATATGGCTACACCTTC,CASSPTGYGYTF
TRBD1,TRBJ1-3,TRBV7-9,.,TGTGCCAGCAGCTCACCTGGACAGGGGACGGGAAACACCATATATTTT,CASSSPGQGTGNTIYF
TRBD1,TRBJ1-5,TRBV19,.,TGTGCCACCGGATTAGGGGGCGCAGCCCAGCCCCAGCATTTT,CATGLGGAAQPQHF
.,TRBJ2-1,TRBV3-1/TRBV3-2,.,TGTGCCAGCAGCCAAGATTGGACTTACAATGAGCAGTTCTTC,CASSQDWTYNEQFF
.,TRBJ1-5,TRBV30,.,TGTGCCTGGAGCGACAGTCCCAATCAGCCCCAGCATTTT,CAWSDSPNQPQHF
.,TRBJ1-4,TRBV12-3/TRBV12-4,.,TGTGCCAGCAGTTTATCTAGGGAAAAACTGTTTTTT,CASSLSREKLFF
.,TRBJ2-5,TRBV5-6,.,TGTGCCAGCAGCTCACAAGAGACCCAGTACTTC,CASSSQETQYF